The 4 T cell receptor beta chains reported below all come from one sample, sequenced in a study of cytomegalovirus exposure and HLA in healthy donors. The PCR was carried out with 60 Vbeta primers and 13 Jbeta primers. Only in-frame clones appear in the TCRdb table, and some are missing; sequencing was by immunoSEQ multiplex PCR. The sample holds about 170,000 clones, 55% to 75% seen once. Sequenced: PBMCs. These receptors came from a human donor in good health.

This rearrangement joins TRBV29-1 to TRBJ2-7, with D unclear. There are 13 residues in the CDR3. V was clipped by 7 bases and J by 0 bases, with 13 bases between them. Per germline, CDR1 SQVTM and CDR2 ANQGSEA. CDR3 protein: CSALTRSSYEQYF. Here the CDR3 DNA reads TGCAGCGCCTTGACACGTAGCTCCTACGAGCAGTACTTC.

This chain uses TRBV19 with TRBJ1-2, with TRBD1 as a possible D gene (6 bases). The V gene lost 8 bases and the J gene lost 5 bases, with 18 bases spanning the gap. This CDR3 spans 14 amino acids. Germline V gene lookup returns CDR1 LNHDA and CDR2 SQIVND (reference sequence). DNA of the CDR3: TGTGCCAGTGACAGGACCCCACCAGGGTATGGCTACACCTTC. It codes for CASDRTPPGYGYTF.

This chain connects TRBV7-9 to TRBJ2-1, with D perhaps matching TRBD1 (6 bases). V was shortened by 5 bases and J by 3 bases, with 14 bases between the two germline ends. Germline V CDR1 and CDR2: SEHNR, FQNEAQ (reference sequence). The CDR3 sequence is 15 residues long. Here the CDR3 reads CASSLGTNFYNEQFF. CDR3 sequence (DNA): TGTGCCAGCAGCCTCGGGACAAACTTCTACAATGAGCAGTTCTTC.

This chain joins TRBV7-9 and TRBJ2-7, with D uncertain. The V gene's germline CDR1 is SEHNR and CDR2 FQNEAQ (reference sequence). Deletions cut 5 bases from V and 1 base from J, with 9 bases between. This CDR3 has 13 residues. The chain's CDR3 is CASSPQKSYEQYF. The CDR3, as DNA: TGTGCCAGCAGCCCCCAGAAGTCCTACGAGCAGTACTTC.